The present T cell receptor beta chain was sequenced within a study of CD8+CD57+ T cells in acquired aplastic anemia. Overall study: Mean DNA quantity obtained from sorted CD4+ and CD8+ cells was 3 to 3.5 ug.

Trimming pared 1 base from V and 0 bases from J, leaving 7 bases between. Germline V gene sequence: CDR1 SQVTM, CDR2 ANQGSEA. There are 13 residues in the CDR3. It was patients with CD8+CD57+ cell expansion by flow cytometry who were chosen for sequencing. The template for TCR beta VDJ and CDR3 sequence profiling was genomic DNA. Each CDR3 protein gets one entry after TCRdb re-called the reads with MiXCR. The repertoire holds roughly 200,000 distinct CDR3 sequences, with about 60% as singletons. This clonotype was obtained from a human donor with aplastic anemia. The V and J genes are TRBV29-1 and TRBJ2-7, with a weak D call TRBD1 (5 bases). Sequencing was performed on sorted CD4+, CD8+, or CD8+CD57+ T cells (not recorded which) from PBMCs. The DNA of the CDR3 is TGCAGCGTTGAAGGACAGAGCTCCTACGAGCAGTACTTC. It translates to CSVEGQSSYEQYF.